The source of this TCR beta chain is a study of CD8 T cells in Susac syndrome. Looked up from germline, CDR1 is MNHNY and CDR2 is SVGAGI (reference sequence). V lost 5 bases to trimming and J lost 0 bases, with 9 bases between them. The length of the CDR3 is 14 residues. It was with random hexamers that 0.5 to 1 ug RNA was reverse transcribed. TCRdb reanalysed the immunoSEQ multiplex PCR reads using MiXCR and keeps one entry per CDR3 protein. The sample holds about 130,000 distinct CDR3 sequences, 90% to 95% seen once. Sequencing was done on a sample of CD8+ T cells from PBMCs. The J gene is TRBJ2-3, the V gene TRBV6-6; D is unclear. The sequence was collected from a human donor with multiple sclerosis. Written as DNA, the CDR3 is TGTGCCAGCAGTCTGGTTACCAGCACAGATACGCAGTATTTT. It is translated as CASSLVTSTDTQYF.